This entry lists 20 T cell receptor beta chains sequenced from one sample in a study of T cells in Graves' hyperthyroidism and ophthalmopathy. The source material, RNA transcripts, was used to amplify TCR beta CDR3 regions. During a first-round RT-PCR of the TCR CDR3, the HTBI primer set was used. A single record per CDR3 protein comes from TCRdb applying MiXCR to the multiplex PCR reads. The sample shows about 840,000 distinct CDR3 sequences, 38% of them seen only once. Sequencing used blood. These TCRs come from a man aged 18 to 30 with Graves' hyperthyroidism.

Turning to this clonotype: One end of the junction does not line up with germline, which may come from a read error. J is TRBJ1-4 and V is TRBV6-6; TRBD1 aligns across 10 bases. The germline gives CDR1 MNHNY, CDR2 SVGAGI (reference sequence). The CDR3 consists of 14 residues. CDR3 loop: CAGSEGTGEEKLFF. CDR3 sequence (DNA): TGTGCCGGCAGTGAGGGGACAGGGGAAGAAAAACTGTTTTTT.

This clonotype was observed once. The chain is built from TRBV10-3 and TRBJ1-1; maybe TRBD1 (6 bases). The CDR3 is made up of 17 amino acids. The germline gives CDR1 ENHRY, CDR2 SYGVKD. Trimming removed 10 bases at V and 4 bases at J, with 28 bases between. The chain's CDR3 is CATQRDIGRTPFTEAFF. CDR3 bases: TGTGCCACACAAAGGGACATCGGGCGCACTCCCTTCACTGAAGCTTTCTTT.

In its sample, this clonotype was seen a few times. One end of the junction varies from germline; a read error may be responsible. The V call is TRBV10-1, the J call TRBJ2-7; 8 bases are shared with TRBD2. CDR1 and CDR2 (germline): WNHNN, SYGVQD (reference sequence). This CDR3 spans 16 amino acids. The CDR3 DNA is TGTGCCAGCAGCCAAGGTCGGGCTAGCGGGTTCCACGAGCAGTACTTC. As protein: CASSQGRASGFHEQYF.

This clonotype showed up many times. The chain uses TRBV7-2 and TRBJ2-7; a possible D gene is TRBD1 (6 bases). This CDR3 is 15 amino acids long. Germline CDR1 SGHTA, CDR2 FQGNSA. Trimming removed 4 bases from V and 6 bases from J, with 19 bases in between. The DNA of the CDR3 is TGTGCCAGCAGCTGGATTCGGGACACCGCCAGCGAGCAGTACTTC. This sequence encodes CASSWIRDTASEQYF.

The chain recombines TRBV6-5 with TRBJ2-5; D remains unclear. The CDR3 has 14 residues. Trimming took 0 bases from V and 5 from J, leaving 10 bases between them. In germline, CDR1 is MNHEY, CDR2 SVGAGI. The chain's CDR3 is CASSYSRREETQYF. For the CDR3, the DNA is TGTGCCAGCAGTTACTCGAGGAGAGAGGAGACCCAGTACTTC.

The genes are TRBV20-1 and TRBJ2-5, with a weak D call TRBD2 (6 bases). The CDR3 totals 13 residues. V was pared by 7 bases and J by 3 bases, with 15 bases between. CDR1 is DFQATT and CDR2 is SNEGSKA in the germline V gene (reference sequence). Here the CDR3 DNA reads TGCAGTGTTAGGCGGCCTAGCGAAGAGACCCAGTACTTC. This translates into CSVRRPSEETQYF.

This clonotype was picked up a small number of times. The genes are TRBV5-6 and TRBJ1-1; tentative D call: TRBD1 (5 bases). V lost 6 bases and J 5 bases, leaving 11 bases between the germline ends. CDR1 is SGHDT and CDR2 is YYEEEE in the germline V gene. This CDR3 region has 12 residues. This CDR3 is CASTIGATEAFF. Written as DNA, the CDR3 is TGTGCCAGCACCATTGGGGCAACTGAAGCTTTCTTT.

The table lists this clonotype with many counts. This sequence joins TRBV20-1 and TRBJ1-1, with D hard to call. The CDR3 sequence is 10 residues long. The V and J ends lost 3 bases and 4 bases respectively, with 3 bases between them. Germline CDR1 and CDR2: DFQATT and SNEGSKA (reference sequence). The CDR3, as DNA: TGCAGTGCTAGCCCCACTGAAGCTTTCTTT. Its translation: CSASPTEAFF.

This clonotype was counted ten times or more. The chain links TRBV29-1 to TRBJ2-2, with D perhaps TRBD1 (6 bases). Deletions cut 6 bases from V and 1 base from J, with 9 bases between. The germline V gene has CDR1 SQVTM and CDR2 ANQGSEA. This CDR3 has 13 amino acids. CDR3 loop: CSVGTRNTGELFF. CDR3 nucleotide sequence: TGCAGCGTGGGGACAAGGAACACCGGGGAGCTGTTTTTT.

This clonotype was detected many times. V and J are TRBV7-9 and TRBJ2-7, with D tentatively TRBD2 (7 bases). V was clipped by 5 bases and J by 3 bases, with 11 bases between them. Germline V gene sequence: CDR1 SEHNR, CDR2 FQNEAQ (reference sequence). The CDR3 is 13 amino acids. Here the CDR3 DNA reads TGTGCCAGCAGCAGGGGGGGCGGCTACGAGCAGTACTTC. It yields the protein CASSRGGGYEQYF.

V is TRBV29-1 and J is TRBJ2-5; D is possibly TRBD1 (6 bases). V was cut by 8 bases and J by 5 bases, with 18 bases left in between. Germline CDR1 SQVTM, CDR2 ANQGSEA. The CDR3 has 13 residues. CDR3 nucleotide sequence: TGCAGCCGTATACAGGGTGGGTTGGAGACCCAGTACTTC. Encoded protein: CSRIQGGLETQYF.

The J gene is TRBJ2-7, the V gene TRBV10-3, with 7 positions matching TRBD1. CDR1 is ENHRY and CDR2 is SYGVKD in the germline V gene. The V segment lost 6 bases and the J segment 4 bases; nucleotides outside the gene matches: 9. The CDR3 extends over 14 amino acids. The CDR3 reads CAIRPGQTGYEQYF. The CDR3 nucleotides read TGTGCCATCAGACCGGGACAGACAGGTTACGAGCAGTACTTC.

This clonotype occurred a few times. This rearrangement joins TRBV20-1 to TRBJ1-4, with 9 bases matching TRBD1. The CDR3 totals 13 residues. Germline V CDR1 and CDR2: DFQATT, SNEGSKA (reference sequence). The J segment lost 8 bases and the V segment lost 6 bases, leaving 7 bases of the junction unmatched. This chain's CDR3 is CSAQQGAWEKLFF. The CDR3 DNA follows: TGCAGTGCCCAACAGGGGGCTTGGGAAAAACTGTTTTTT.

Remarks on this clonotype: This may come from a read error, since a much larger clone is one base off. The V gene is TRBV25-1, the J gene TRBJ2-2; 8 bases fit TRBD1. This CDR3 has 15 amino acids. Germline assignment: CDR1 MGHDK and CDR2 SYGVNS. CDR3 amino acids: CASRDSTGVTEELFF. The CDR3 DNA is TGTGCCAGCAGAGACTCGACAGGGGTCACCGAGGAGCTGTTTTTT.

The chain joins TRBV2 to TRBJ1-6; D is uncertain. CDR3 length: 15 amino acids. Germline values: CDR1 SNHLY, CDR2 FYNNEI. The V gene lost 9 bases and the J gene lost 0 bases, with 12 bases spanning the gap. The CDR3 sequence is CARQRIFSYNSPLHF. In nucleotides, the CDR3 is TGTGCCAGGCAGAGAATTTTCTCCTATAATTCACCCCTCCACTTT.

This clonotype has more than one count but fewer than ten. This rearrangement joins TRBV7-2 to TRBJ1-6, with 9 positions matching TRBD1. This CDR3 is 19 amino acids long. From germline, CDR1 is SGHTA and CDR2 FQGNSA. V trimming: 5 bases; J trimming: 0 bases; junction bases outside the gene matches: 11. The CDR3 region is CASSRGTGRILSYNSPLHF. CDR3 nucleotide sequence: TGTGCCAGCAGCCGCGGGACAGGGAGGATTCTCTCCTATAATTCACCCCTCCACTTT.

The chain combines TRBV11-2 with TRBJ2-2, with 8 bases matching TRBD2. Germline CDR1 SGHAT, CDR2 FQNNGV. The V gene end was trimmed by 3 bases and the J gene end by 7 bases; junction bases not matched to a gene: 7. The CDR3 totals 15 residues. The CDR3 region is CASSLRGEVDGELFF. DNA of the CDR3: TGTGCCAGCAGCTTGCGGGGGGAGGTCGACGGGGAGCTGTTTTTT.

This clonotype was counted a single time. One base away lies a much larger clone, so this may be a sequencing read error. This chain uses TRBV7-2 with TRBJ1-4; D remains unclear. The CDR3 is 13 amino acids. Germline values: CDR1 SGHTA, CDR2 FQGNSA. V was cut by 4 bases and J by 5 bases, with 8 bases left in between. CDR3 residues: CASSSVRNEKLFF. CDR3 DNA: TGTGCCAGCAGCTCAGTCAGGAATGAAAAACTGTTTTTT.

The V call is TRBV20-1, the J call TRBJ1-5, with D possibly matching TRBD1 (5 bases). V lost 2 bases to trimming and J lost 7 bases, with 12 bases between them. Germline CDR1 is DFQATT and CDR2 is SNEGSKA (reference sequence). The CDR3 covers 13 residues. The CDR3 nucleotides read TGCAGTGCTAGAATAGGGGTCGGGCAGCCCCAGCATTTT. Residues: CSARIGVGQPQHF.

The chain links TRBV7-2 to TRBJ2-7; 7 positions agree with TRBD2. The CDR3 extends over 15 amino acids. The trim removed 2 bases at V and 2 bases at J, leaving 6 bases unmatched. The germline V gene encodes CDR1 SGHTA and CDR2 FQGNSA. The CDR3 loop reads CASSLLGGPPYEQYF. The CDR3 region has the DNA TGTGCCAGCAGCTTATTGGGAGGGCCCCCCTACGAGCAGTACTTC.